Presented here are 8 T cell receptor beta chains from one specimen sequenced in a study of T cells in Graves' hyperthyroidism and ophthalmopathy. RNA transcripts provided the source from which TCR beta CDR3 regions were amplified. HTBI primers were used for first-round RT-PCR of the TCR CDR3. A single record per CDR3 protein comes from TCRdb applying MiXCR to the multiplex PCR reads. The sample lists fewer than 650,000 distinct CDR3 sequences; roughly 14% were seen once. The sample was blood. Receptors were obtained from a woman aged 40 to 50 with Graves' ophthalmopathy.

This clonotype occurred many times. The chain is built from TRBV3-1 and TRBJ2-5, with D possibly being TRBD2 (5 bases). The germline CDR1 and CDR2 sequences are LGHDT and YNNKEL (reference sequence). This CDR3 is 14 amino acids long. V lost 1 base, J lost 5 bases, and 11 bases lay in between. CDR3 DNA sequence: TGTGCCAGCAGCCAAGCCCCTAGCCACGAGACCCAGTACTTC. This translates into CASSQAPSHETQYF.

The chain combines TRBV5-1 with TRBJ2-2; 11 bases match TRBD2. The V gene's germline CDR1 is SGHRS and CDR2 YFSETQ. The CDR3 has 17 residues. The ends lost 3 bases at V and 0 bases at J; junction bases unmatched: 4. The CDR3 here is CASSSLAGGSNTGELFF. As DNA, the CDR3 is TGCGCCAGCAGCTCGCTAGCGGGAGGTTCGAACACCGGGGAGCTGTTTTTT.

This clonotype was seen many times. The chain recombines TRBV3-1 with TRBJ2-7; 7 positions agree with TRBD1. V was pared by 8 bases and J by 2 bases, with 6 bases of the junction left unmatched. The CDR3 consists of 13 residues. Germline V gene sequence: CDR1 LGHDT, CDR2 YNNKEL (reference sequence). This CDR3 reads CASVPGTAYEQYF. The CDR3 DNA reads TGTGCCAGCGTACCCGGGACAGCCTACGAGCAGTACTTC.

This clonotype was seen repeatedly, ten times or more. The chain links TRBV5-1 to TRBJ2-7, with 11 nucleotides matching TRBD2. Germline CDR1 is SGHRS and CDR2 is YFSETQ. V shed 4 bases and J 7 bases; nucleotides not matched to a gene: 16. This CDR3 has 17 amino acids. This CDR3 is CASSPTSGILIGGEQYF. The CDR3 nucleotides are TGCGCCAGCAGCCCGACTAGCGGGATACTTATAGGCGGTGAGCAGTACTTC.

This clonotype was counted many times. The chain's CDR3 is CASSQDVGETQYF. DNA of the CDR3: TGCGCCAGCAGCCAAGATGTGGGGGAGACCCAGTACTTC. J is TRBJ2-5 and V is TRBV4-3, with no clear D. Germline CDR1 reads LGHNA; CDR2 reads YSLEER. With 0 bases removed from V and 5 bases from J, the gap between germline ends came to 7 bases. The CDR3 runs to 13 residues.

V and J are TRBV5-1 and TRBJ2-7; 7 nucleotides match TRBD2. This CDR3 spans 16 amino acids. Germline V CDR1 and CDR2: SGHRS, YFSETQ. V shed 4 bases and J 0 bases; nucleotides not matched to a gene: 10. The CDR3, as DNA: TGCGCCAGCAGCGGGGGGAGCGGGACGGGCTCCTACGAGCAGTACTTC. Translated, it gives CASSGGSGTGSYEQYF.

This clonotype was counted ten times or more. The V call is TRBV7-9, the J call TRBJ2-7, with D hard to call. V was clipped by 1 base and J by 2 bases, with 9 bases between them. The length of the CDR3 is 14 residues. Germline assignment: CDR1 SEHNR and CDR2 FQNEAQ (reference sequence). The CDR3 is CASSLGIVTYEQYF. CDR3 coding DNA: TGTGCCAGCAGCTTAGGTATAGTCACCTACGAGCAGTACTTC. The whole variable domain, filled in from reference TRBV7-9 and TRBJ2-7, reads DTGVSQNPRHKITKRGQNVTFRCDPISEHNRLYWYRQTLGQGPEFLTYFQNEAQLEKSRLLSDRFSAERPKGSFSTLEIQRTEQGDSAMYLCASSLGIVTYEQYFGPGTRLTVT.

J is TRBJ2-5 and V is TRBV20-1; 10 bases agree with TRBD2. Looked up from germline, CDR1 is DFQATT and CDR2 is SNEGSKA (reference sequence). The CDR3 has 16 amino acids. J was trimmed by 8 bases and V by 0 bases; bases with no gene match: 12. The chain's CDR3 is CSAREPRGAGGYTQYF. As DNA, the CDR3 is TGCAGTGCTAGAGAGCCCCGGGGAGCGGGAGGGTACACCCAGTACTTC.